Listed below are T cell receptor beta chains from one sample, sequenced in a study of T-cell reconstitution after alpha-beta-depleted transplantation in children. MiXCR, run by TCRdb on the PCR reads, gives a single entry per CDR3 protein. The data contain some 100,000 distinct CDR3 sequences, around 22% of them singletons. The material was PBMCs, obtained before TCRalphabeta/CD19-depleted stem cell transplant. The receptors derive from a boy aged 2-15 years with acute lymphoblastic leukemia, due to receive a stem cell transplant. Each CDR3 is given with its conserved first and last residue. A D gene is named only where the DNA matches it firmly. A clone size is listed for some rows: how often the clone was seen (once, few, many), or a class if it is expanded.

clone_size d_call j_call v_call cdr3_nt cdr3_aa
few - TRBJ1-3 TRBV10-3 TGTGCCATCATGGCAGGCCCCCACTCTGGAAACACCATATATTTT CAIMAGPHSGNTIYF
many - TRBJ2-1 TRBV4-1 TGCGCCAGCAGCCAAGGAGGGGAATATGAGCAGTTCTTC CASSQGGEYEQFF
many TRBD1 TRBJ1-1 TRBV7-2 TGTGCCAGCAGCTTCCGACAGGGTGGCACTGAAGCTTTCTTT CASSFRQGGTEAFF
- - TRBJ2-7 TRBV11-2 TGTGCCAGCAGCTTAGAGTCCAGTCCTTACTACGAGCAGTACTTC CASSLESSPYYEQYF
once - TRBJ1-1 TRBV5-1 TGCGCCAGCAGCTTGGCACAGGCCCCGAACACTGAAGCTTTCTTT CASSLAQAPNTEAFF
- - TRBJ2-7 TRBV18 TGTGCCAGCTCACCGACCGGGGCCTACGAGCAGTACTTC CASSPTGAYEQYF
many - TRBJ2-1 TRBV7-2 TGTGCCAGCAGCTTAGCTAGAGGGTATGAGCAGTTCTTC CASSLARGYEQFF
- - TRBJ1-4 TRBV5-1 TGCGCCAGCAGCTCCGCCGGGGGGGCTAATGAAAAACTGTTTTTT CASSSAGGANEKLFF
few TRBD1 TRBJ2-2 TRBV5-5 TGTGCCAGCAGCTCGGACAGGATGAACACCGGGGAGCTGTTTTTT CASSSDRMNTGELFF
medium-sized - TRBJ2-1 TRBV27 TGTGCCAGCAGTTTAAGCGGAGGGGCCTGGAATGAGCAGTTCTTC CASSLSGGAWNEQFF
- TRBD1 TRBJ2-2 TRBV12-3/TRBV12-4 TGTGCCAGCAGTTTATCAGGGGGCATCGGCGAGCTGTTTTTT CASSLSGGIGELFF
many - TRBJ2-5 TRBV2 TGTGCCAGCAGTGTCGGCGGAGGCATGCAAGAGACCCAGTACTTC CASSVGGGMQETQYF
- - TRBJ1-1 TRBV12-3/TRBV12-4 TGTGCCAGCAGCCCCTACGGGGAACACACTGAAGCTTTCTTT CASSPYGEHTEAFF
- TRBD1 TRBJ1-3 TRBV2 TGTGCCAGCGGTGACAGGGCGTCTGGAAACACCATATATTTT CASGDRASGNTIYF
- - TRBJ1-6 TRBV4-3 TGCGCCAGCAGCCAAGCGCCGGATTCACCCCTCCACTTT CASSQAPDSPLHF
few - TRBJ2-1 TRBV5-1 TGCGCCAGCAACCCCGGCGGAGGGGCCTCGGATGAGCAGTTCTTC CASNPGGGASDEQFF
many - TRBJ1-3 TRBV7-2 TGTGCCAGCAGCTTAATAGGGGGAAACACCATATATTTT CASSLIGGNTIYF
- - TRBJ2-2 TRBV5-1 TGCGCCAGCAGCTTGATGAGGAACACCGGGGAGCTGTTTTTT CASSLMRNTGELFF
- TRBD2 TRBJ2-1 TRBV7-7 TGTGCCAGCAGCCTTACTAGCGGAGGGGGCAATGAGCAGTTCTTC CASSLTSGGGNEQFF
- - TRBJ2-4 TRBV2 TGTGCCAGCAGTGAAGGGCCCATTCAGTACTTC CASSEGPIQYF
- - TRBJ1-1 TRBV7-2 TGTGCCAGCAGCCCACGCAGATTGAACACTGAAGCTTTCTTT CASSPRRLNTEAFF
few - TRBJ2-7 TRBV15 TGTGCCACCAGCAGGGGAGGGGGGAACTACGAGCAGTACTTC CATSRGGGNYEQYF
- - TRBJ2-1 TRBV27 TGTGCCAGCGTCGGGAACAATGAGCAGTTCTTC CASVGNNEQFF
- TRBD1 TRBJ1-1 TRBV20-1 TGCAGTGCTAGTCGCACAGGGGGTAGGACTGAAGCTTTCTTT CSASRTGGRTEAFF
- - TRBJ2-3 TRBV29-1 TGCAGCGTTGAGGCTAGCGGCACAGATACGCAGTATTTT CSVEASGTDTQYF
few TRBD1 TRBJ2-7 TRBV7-2 TGTGCCAGCAGCTCGGGACAGGTCAGCTCCTACGAGCAGTACTTC CASSSGQVSSYEQYF
few TRBD2 TRBJ2-1 TRBV4-1 TGCGCCAGCAGCCAGGACTGGCTTAGCGGGAGGGCCAATGAGCAGTTCTTC CASSQDWLSGRANEQFF
- - TRBJ2-7 TRBV20-1 TGCAGTGCCAGGGCGGTTTACGAGCAGTACTTC CSARAVYEQYF
- TRBD2 TRBJ2-7 TRBV5-1 TGCGCCAGCAGCTTGGCCCCTACCCAGACTAGCGGTTACGAGCAGTACTTC CASSLAPTQTSGYEQYF
- TRBD1 TRBJ1-2 TRBV25-1 TGTGCCAGCAGTGAACCAGGGACAGGCTATGGCTACACCTTC CASSEPGTGYGYTF
few - TRBJ2-7 TRBV28 TGTGCCAGCAGTCCCGCGGGGGCAGGGTCCAACGAGCAGTACTTC CASSPAGAGSNEQYF
- - TRBJ2-3 TRBV7-3 TGTGCCAGCAGCAGACAGCCCTTGGGCACAGATACGCAGTATTTT CASSRQPLGTDTQYF
- TRBD2 TRBJ2-5 TRBV19 TGTGCCAGTAGTTCACTCGGGAGTAGCGGGAGGAGAGAGACCCAGTACTTC CASSSLGSSGRRETQYF